This entry describes one T cell receptor (beta chain). The antigen remains unidentified. This entry is derived from a study of blood T cells in healthy people across ages. Study-level results: Possibly confounding the expanded clonotype changes was the fact that donor CMV status was unknown.

Primed by a sample-barcoded 5' primer and a J-beta primer mix, a second PCR proceeded for about 6 to 11 cycles. TCRdb recomputed calls from the 5' RACE reads with MiXCR, one row per CDR3 protein. This sample yields 600,000 or so distinct CDR3 sequences, of which 25% to 35% are seen a single time; around a sixth belongs to the top ten. Trimming cost V 3 bases and J 0 bases, with 15 bases left between them. The length of the CDR3 is 17 residues. The V gene's germline CDR1 is SGHRS and CDR2 YFSETQ. Sample: blood. V is TRBV5-1 and J is TRBJ1-4; D ambiguous. This TCR was sampled from a woman older than 75 in good health. CDR3 residues: CASSSSTGVATNEKLFF. The DNA of the CDR3 is TGCGCCAGCAGCTCATCTACCGGGGTGGCAACTAATGAAAAACTGTTTTTT. The full variable domain, its missing parts supplied by reference TRBV5-1 and TRBJ1-4, is KAGVTQTPRYLIKTRGQQVTLSCSPISGHRSVSWYQQTPGQGLQFLFEYFSETQRNKGNFPGRFSGRQFSNSRSEMNVSTLELGDSALYLCASSSSTGVATNEKLFFGSGTQLSVL.